Listed below are T cell receptor beta chains from one sample, sequenced in a study of spatial heterogeneity in lung cancer. Via MiXCR, TCRdb re-called the 5' RACE reads, giving one row per CDR3 protein. This table has about 82,000 distinct CDR3 sequences, approximately 12% appearing once. Sequencing used PBMCs, obtained at surgery. The receptors were gathered from a male donor with early-stage non-small cell lung cancer. The CDR3 runs from the conserved cysteine through the conserved F or W. D genes are given only for firm matches. Some rows have no size entry. The others give once, few or many, or a class for an expanded clone.

v_gene,j_gene,abundance,d_gene,CDR3aa,CDR3nt
TRBV10-3,TRBJ1-5,.,.,CAISEVGRNQPQHF,TGTGCCATCAGTGAGGTGGGGCGCAATCAGCCCCAGCATTTT
TRBV5-1,TRBJ2-7,.,.,CASSLAEKRRQGYEQYF,TGCGCCAGCAGCTTGGCGGAAAAAAGGAGACAAGGATACGAGCAGTACTTC
TRBV15,TRBJ1-1,few,TRBD1,CATKQTGDTEAFF,TGTGCCACCAAACAGACAGGGGACACTGAAGCTTTCTTT
TRBV24-1,TRBJ2-3,.,.,CATSDFGPEFTDTQYF,TGTGCCACCAGTGATTTCGGGCCGGAGTTCACAGATACGCAGTATTTT
TRBV5-1,TRBJ2-1,few,TRBD2,CASSWTSGLLGEQFF,TGCGCCAGCAGCTGGACTAGCGGACTTTTGGGGGAGCAGTTCTTC
TRBV12-3/TRBV12-4,TRBJ1-1,.,.,CASSSGPASVAFF,TGTGCCAGCAGTTCAGGGCCGGCCTCGGTAGCTTTCTTT
TRBV14,TRBJ2-7,.,.,CASSQGAYEQYF,TGTGCCAGCAGCCAGGGGGCTTACGAGCAGTACTTC
TRBV19,TRBJ1-1,.,.,CASSIAGRIFF,TGTGCCAGTAGTATAGCGGGACGGATTTTCTTT
TRBV6-4,TRBJ2-1,.,.,CASSERDSYNEQFF,TGTGCCAGCAGTGAGCGGGACTCCTACAATGAGCAGTTCTTC
TRBV5-6,TRBJ2-7,few,.,CASSDTSRRNEQYF,TGTGCCAGCAGCGATACCTCACGGAGGAACGAGCAGTACTTC
TRBV5-6,TRBJ1-2,.,.,CASSLARANYGYTF,TGTGCCAGCAGCTTGGCCAGAGCTAACTATGGCTACACCTTC
TRBV20-1,TRBJ1-1,many,.,CSARSMNTEAFF,TGCAGTGCTAGATCCATGAACACTGAAGCTTTCTTT
TRBV2,TRBJ2-4,many,TRBD2,CASSEIGLAGVNIQYF,TGTGCCAGCAGTGAAATCGGACTAGCGGGAGTCAACATTCAGTACTTC
TRBV6-4,TRBJ2-1,.,.,CASSRGSGVRFF,TGTGCCAGCAGTAGAGGGAGTGGGGTGCGGTTCTTC
TRBV29-1,TRBJ2-1,few,TRBD2,CSVGTAGSWEQFF,TGCAGCGTTGGTACAGCGGGGTCTTGGGAGCAGTTCTTC
TRBV6-1,TRBJ2-1,.,.,CASSQGPEPYNEQFF,TGTGCCAGCAGCCAAGGGCCAGAACCTTACAATGAGCAGTTCTTC
TRBV7-9,TRBJ2-7,many,.,CASSLDSAGVYEQYF,TGTGCCAGCAGCTTGGATAGTGCAGGCGTCTACGAGCAGTACTTC
TRBV29-1,TRBJ1-2,many,.,CSVEDPTGQIANYGYTF,TGCAGCGTTGAAGATCCTACGGGGCAGATAGCTAACTATGGCTACACCTTC
TRBV20-1,TRBJ1-1,many,.,CSAKKQGPGEMNTEAFF,TGCAGTGCTAAAAAACAGGGACCAGGGGAGATGAACACTGAAGCTTTCTTT
TRBV7-3,TRBJ2-1,few,.,CASSSRGNYNEQFF,TGTGCCAGCAGCTCTAGGGGGAATTACAATGAGCAGTTCTTC
TRBV2,TRBJ1-4,many,TRBD1,CASRVQGATNEKLFF,TGTGCCAGCAGAGTACAGGGGGCGACTAATGAAAAACTGTTTTTT
TRBV5-1,TRBJ2-2,many,.,CASRVQTGELFF,TGCGCCAGCAGAGTCCAAACCGGGGAGCTGTTTTTT
TRBV7-3,TRBJ2-2,few,TRBD2,CASSLIAGATGELFF,TGTGCCAGCAGCTTAATAGCGGGGGCCACCGGGGAGCTGTTTTTT
TRBV9,TRBJ2-7,few,TRBD1,CASSVGGTVSYEQYF,TGTGCCAGCAGCGTAGGAGGGACAGTTTCCTACGAGCAGTACTTC
TRBV5-1,TRBJ1-1,.,TRBD1,CASSLLAGTGGTEAFF,TGCGCCAGCAGCTTATTAGCGGGGACAGGGGGCACTGAAGCTTTCTTT
TRBV7-2,TRBJ2-1,.,.,CASRFKGAPPHEQFF,TGTGCCAGCAGATTTAAAGGGGCGCCCCCCCATGAGCAGTTCTTC
TRBV3-1,TRBJ1-5,.,TRBD1,CASSQATGGNQPQHF,TGTGCCAGCAGCCAGGCGACAGGGGGCAATCAGCCCCAGCATTTT
TRBV19,TRBJ2-7,.,.,CASSPRGTSYEQYF,TGTGCCAGTAGTCCCCGAGGGACTTCCTACGAGCAGTACTTC
TRBV12-5,TRBJ1-1,few,.,CASGHGVNTEAFF,TGTGCTAGTGGTCATGGGGTGAACACTGAAGCTTTCTTT
TRBV11-2,TRBJ2-1,few,.,CASSFRESYNEQFF,TGTGCCAGCAGCTTCAGGGAATCCTACAATGAGCAGTTCTTC
TRBV2,TRBJ1-4,many,TRBD1,CASRTGTGGAGEKLFF,TGTGCCAGCAGGACCGGGACAGGGGGCGCCGGTGAAAAACTGTTTTTT
TRBV10-3,TRBJ1-1,.,TRBD1,CAIKGTDTEAFF,TGTGCCATCAAGGGGACAGACACTGAAGCTTTCTTT
TRBV29-1,TRBJ2-7,once,TRBD1,CSVELHGQGNEQYF,TGCAGCGTTGAGCTCCACGGACAGGGGAACGAGCAGTACTTC
TRBV29-1,TRBJ2-3,.,.,CSVDVADTQYF,TGCAGCGTTGACGTTGCAGATACGCAGTATTTT
TRBV11-2,TRBJ2-5,.,.,CASSWNGDETQYF,TGTGCCAGCAGCTGGAATGGGGACGAGACCCAGTACTTC
TRBV5-1,TRBJ2-7,.,TRBD2,CASSLELRESVEQYF,TGCGCCAGCAGCTTGGAGTTGCGGGAGTCAGTCGAGCAGTACTTC
TRBV11-2,TRBJ2-1,few,.,CASSLLNSVDEQFF,TGTGCCAGCAGCTTATTAAATAGTGTCGATGAGCAGTTCTTC
TRBV7-9,TRBJ2-3,.,TRBD2,CASSSAGGPDTQYF,TGTGCCAGCAGCTCAGCGGGAGGCCCAGATACGCAGTATTTT
TRBV19,TRBJ2-4,many,TRBD1,CASSRDRENIQYF,TGTGCCAGTAGTCGGGACAGGGAGAACATTCAGTACTTC
TRBV3-1,TRBJ1-1,few,TRBD1,CASSRGRQGALWGLKPEAFF,TGTGCCAGCAGCCGTGGCAGACAGGGGGCTTTGTGGGGGCTAAAGCCTGAAGCTTTCTTT
TRBV29-1,TRBJ2-5,many,.,CSHKESEETQYF,TGCAGCCACAAGGAGAGCGAAGAGACCCAGTACTTC
TRBV7-3,TRBJ1-5,.,.,CASSLTSGVSNQPQHF,TGTGCCAGCAGCTTAACTTCAGGGGTGAGCAATCAGCCCCAGCATTTT
TRBV2,TRBJ2-1,few,TRBD2,CASMPLASGGGNEQFF,TGTGCCAGCATGCCTCTGGCTAGCGGGGGAGGCAATGAGCAGTTCTTC
TRBV30,TRBJ2-1,.,TRBD1,CAWSGQGASSYNEQFF,TGTGCCTGGAGTGGACAGGGGGCTAGCTCCTACAATGAGCAGTTCTTC
TRBV29-1,TRBJ2-5,.,TRBD1,CSVPDRGRETQYF,TGCAGCGTTCCTGACAGGGGCCGAGAGACCCAGTACTTC
TRBV30,TRBJ1-6,few,.,CAWSVGRVRALHF,TGTGCCTGGAGTGTGGGTAGGGTGAGGGCCCTCCACTTT
TRBV5-1,TRBJ2-7,many,.,CASSVDYPYEQYF,TGCGCCAGCAGCGTAGACTATCCCTACGAGCAGTACTTC
TRBV4-2,TRBJ1-1,.,TRBD1,CASSQVTGGTEAFF,TGTGCCAGCAGCCAAGTGACAGGGGGCACTGAAGCTTTCTTT
TRBV2,TRBJ2-1,.,.,CASSEAEGVVGNEQFF,TGTGCCAGCAGTGAAGCAGAGGGGGTAGTAGGGAATGAGCAGTTCTTC
TRBV29-1,TRBJ1-1,few,.,CSVVGGNTEAFF,TGCAGCGTTGTAGGGGGTAACACTGAAGCTTTCTTT
TRBV6-2/TRBV6-3,TRBJ2-5,few,.,CAAGAKETQYF,TGTGCCGCGGGGGCGAAAGAGACCCAGTACTTC
TRBV28,TRBJ2-7,.,TRBD1,CASRSSPGQGGDEQYF,TGTGCCAGCAGGAGCTCCCCGGGACAGGGAGGTGACGAGCAGTACTTC
TRBV20-1,TRBJ2-5,.,.,CSARDPRVQETQYF,TGCAGTGCTAGAGATCCCAGGGTCCAAGAGACCCAGTACTTC
TRBV7-9,TRBJ2-3,many,TRBD2,CASSLGLALPGVTDTQYF,TGTGCCAGCAGCTTGGGACTAGCGCTCCCGGGGGTCACAGATACGCAGTATTTT
TRBV6-1,TRBJ1-5,few,TRBD1,CAIMLDRWNQPQHF,TGTGCCATCATGCTGGACAGGTGGAATCAGCCCCAGCATTTT